This is a list of T cell receptor beta chains from one sample in a study of cytomegalovirus exposure and HLA in healthy donors. Profiling relied on immunoSEQ multiplex PCR, and the TCRdb table lists in-frame clones only, not all of them. The sample spans under 70,000 clones; the ten largest clones claim 2% to 2.5%. The specimen was PBMCs. These receptors originate from a female donor in good health and CMV-seropositive. CDR3s include the opening cysteine and the closing phenylalanine or tryptophan. Fields, in order: V gene, J gene, D gene, CDR3 DNA, CDR3 protein. A D gene is named only where the DNA matches it firmly.

TRBV30,TRBJ1-2,TRBD1,TGTGCCTGGAGTGAGGAGGGGGCAGGTGGCTACACCTTC,CAWSEEGAGGYTF
TRBV7-2,TRBJ2-1,TRBD2,TGTGCCAGCAGAGGGACCGGGGGGTACAATGAGCAGTTCTTC,CASRGTGGYNEQFF
TRBV19,TRBJ1-4,.,TGTGCCAGTAGGAATACTCGGCAGGAGGATGAAAAACTGTTTTTT,CASRNTRQEDEKLFF
TRBV29-1,TRBJ2-5,.,TGCAGCGCGGCTAGAGGGTCCCAAGAGACCCAGTACTTC,CSAARGSQETQYF
TRBV19,TRBJ2-7,TRBD2,TGTGCCAGTAGTACCTTCCCTAGCGGGAACCGCCCCTACGAGCAGTACTTC,CASSTFPSGNRPYEQYF
TRBV19,TRBJ2-7,.,TGTGCCAGTAGTATCCAAAGAGCAGGGGGACTGGCGGGACCCTACGAGCAGTACTTC,CASSIQRAGGLAGPYEQYF
TRBV11-2,TRBJ1-2,.,TGTGCCAGCAGCTTAGTGGGCGGGTCATTGGGCTACACCTTC,CASSLVGGSLGYTF
TRBV7-9,TRBJ2-1,TRBD1,TGTGCCAGCAGCCGACAGGGGGGCGATGAGCAGTTCTTC,CASSRQGGDEQFF
TRBV10-3,TRBJ1-3,.,TGTGCCATCAAACCAGGGCTGGCTGGAAACACCATATATTTT,CAIKPGLAGNTIYF
TRBV6-5,TRBJ1-1,TRBD1,TGTGCCAGCAGTTACCCGGGACAGATGAACACTGAAGCTTTCTTT,CASSYPGQMNTEAFF
TRBV6-1,TRBJ2-4,TRBD1,TGTGCCAGCAGTGAGGACAGGGCCGACATTCAGTACTTC,CASSEDRADIQYF
TRBV18,TRBJ1-5,TRBD1,TGTGCCAGCTCATGGACAGGGGGCGGCAATCAGCCCCAGCATTTT,CASSWTGGGNQPQHF
TRBV7-2,TRBJ2-7,.,TGTGCCAGCAGCTTAGTCGTGGTTGGGCAGGAACTCTACGAGCAGTACTTC,CASSLVVVGQELYEQYF
TRBV30,TRBJ2-7,.,TGTGCCTGGGCACAGGGCTACGAGCAGTACTTC,CAWAQGYEQYF
TRBV10-3,TRBJ2-3,TRBD2,TGTGCCATCAGTGGAGCGGGAGGGCCGCCAGATACGCAGTATTTT,CAISGAGGPPDTQYF
TRBV6-5,TRBJ2-7,.,TGTGCCAGCAGTTACGAAGGGGTCTACTCCTACGAGCAGTACTTC,CASSYEGVYSYEQYF
TRBV18,TRBJ2-4,.,TGTGCCAGCTCACCACCATCCGGGGGTCATGACATTCAGTACTTC,CASSPPSGGHDIQYF
TRBV13,TRBJ2-5,TRBD2,TGTGCCAGCAGCTTTGGTACTAGCGGGGAGACCCAGTACTTC,CASSFGTSGETQYF
TRBV5-4,TRBJ1-2,.,TGTGCCAGCAGCTTGGAGAGCATCTATGGCTACACCTTC,CASSLESIYGYTF
TRBV28,TRBJ1-2,.,TGTGCCAGCAGTTTAGTGGGAGAACCCTACACCTTC,CASSLVGEPYTF
TRBV4-3,TRBJ2-7,.,TGCGCCAGCAGCCAAGATTTGGGGAGGGAGCAGTACTTC,CASSQDLGREQYF
TRBV19,TRBJ2-1,TRBD2,TGTGCCAGTAGTGCTGGGACTAGCGGCAATGAGCAGTTCTTC,CASSAGTSGNEQFF
TRBV19,TRBJ2-6,.,TGTGCCAGTAGCGGACAGTTACTAACCTCTGGGGCCAACGTCCTGACTTTC,CASSGQLLTSGANVLTF
TRBV18,TRBJ1-5,TRBD1,TGTGCCAGCTCCCAGTTCGGACAGGGTAGCAATCAGCCCCAGCATTTT,CASSQFGQGSNQPQHF
TRBV29-1,TRBJ2-5,.,TGCAGCGTTGAAGTCTCACCAGGCAGGGTTGGGGAGACCCAGTACTTC,CSVEVSPGRVGETQYF
TRBV6-5,TRBJ2-2,TRBD1,TGTGCCAGCAGTTACTGGACAGGGGGCCACGGGGAGCTGTTTTTT,CASSYWTGGHGELFF
TRBV10-1,TRBJ2-5,TRBD1,TGCGCCAGCAGTGTGGACAGGGGCGGGACCCAGTACTTC,CASSVDRGGTQYF
TRBV10-3,TRBJ2-7,TRBD1,TGTGCCATCAGTGAGGGGCAGGGGGCCTACGAGCAGTACTTC,CAISEGQGAYEQYF
TRBV9,TRBJ2-2,.,TGTGCCAGCAGCCCTACCGGGACCGGGGAGCTGTTTTTT,CASSPTGTGELFF
TRBV2,TRBJ1-1,.,TGTGCCACCAACAGGGCTTGGAACACTGAAGCTTTCTTT,CATNRAWNTEAFF
TRBV27,TRBJ1-2,TRBD1,TGTGCCAGCAGCCAACAGGGGGTCTATGGCTACACCTTC,CASSQQGVYGYTF
TRBV6-5,TRBJ2-7,.,TGTGCCAGCAGTTCGCGGGGGCGGGACTTTTCCTACGAGCAGTACTTC,CASSSRGRDFSYEQYF
TRBV7-9,TRBJ2-7,.,TGTGCCAGCAGCTTAGGGGGCGACTCCTACGAGCAGTACTTC,CASSLGGDSYEQYF
TRBV19,TRBJ1-1,TRBD1,TGTGCCAGTAGTGAGGACAGGGACACTGAAGCTTTCTTT,CASSEDRDTEAFF
TRBV7-9,TRBJ2-7,.,TGTGCCAGCAGCTTAGTAGCGGCCGGGACCTACGAGCAGTACTTC,CASSLVAAGTYEQYF
TRBV28,TRBJ2-5,TRBD1,TGTGCCAGCAGTCCCTACCTCGTCAGGGGGCGAGAGACCCAGTACTTC,CASSPYLVRGRETQYF
TRBV2,TRBJ1-2,.,TGTGCCAGCAGGAGGGAGGAAAACTATGGCTACACCTTC,CASRREENYGYTF
TRBV7-8,TRBJ1-2,.,TGTGCCAGCAGCTTGATGGTGGGGGCGCGAGGCTACACCTTC,CASSLMVGARGYTF